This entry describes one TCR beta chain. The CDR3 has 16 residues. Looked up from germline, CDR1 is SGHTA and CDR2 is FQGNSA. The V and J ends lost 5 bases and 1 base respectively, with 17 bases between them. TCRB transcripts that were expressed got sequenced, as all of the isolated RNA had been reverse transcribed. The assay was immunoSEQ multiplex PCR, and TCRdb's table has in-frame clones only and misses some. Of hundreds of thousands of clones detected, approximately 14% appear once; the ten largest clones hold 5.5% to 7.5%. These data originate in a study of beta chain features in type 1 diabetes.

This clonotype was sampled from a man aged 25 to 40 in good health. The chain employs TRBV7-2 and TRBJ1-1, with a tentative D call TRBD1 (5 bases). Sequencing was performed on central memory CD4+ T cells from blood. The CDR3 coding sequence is TGTGCCAGCAGCCCGGATACCGGGACTGAGAACACTGAAGCTTTCTTT. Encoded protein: CASSPDTGTENTEAFF.